The source of this T cell receptor beta chain is a study of shared clonotypes between healthy human individuals. Clones were read by immunoSEQ multiplex PCR, and TCRdb kept only the in-frame ones, dropping some. The table lists some 2,500,000 clones, less than 95% of them singletons. Study-level results: Blood alone was sampled, and tissue repertoires likely differ.

V lost 4 bases and J lost 2, with 17 bases in between. Germline CDR1 reads GTSNPN; CDR2 reads SVGIG (reference sequence). The CDR3 spans 15 residues. Turning to this clone: Its matching antigen is unknown.

This clonotype originated in a man in his late teens or twenties in good health. Some clones in this sample may be carry-over from other donors' samples. What was sequenced was naive CD4+ T cells from PBMCs. Subset denoted: CD45RA+ positively selected. The chain has TRBV30 and TRBJ1-2, with D possibly matching TRBD1 (6 bases). The DNA for the CDR3 is TGTGCCTGGACCACCCAAGGAGGGGGAAACTATGGCTACACCTTC. This translates into CAWTTQGGGNYGYTF.